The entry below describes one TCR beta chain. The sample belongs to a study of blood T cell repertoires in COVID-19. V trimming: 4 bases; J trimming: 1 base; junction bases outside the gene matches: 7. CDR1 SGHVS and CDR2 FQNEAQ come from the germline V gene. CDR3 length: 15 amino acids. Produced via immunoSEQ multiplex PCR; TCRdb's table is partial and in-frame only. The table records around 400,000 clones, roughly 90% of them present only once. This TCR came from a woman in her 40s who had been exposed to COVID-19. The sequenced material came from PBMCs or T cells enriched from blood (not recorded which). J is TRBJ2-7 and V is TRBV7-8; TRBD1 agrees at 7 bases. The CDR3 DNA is TGTGCCAGCAGCTGGCAGGGGGACCCTTCCTACGAGCAGTACTTC. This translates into CASSWQGDPSYEQYF.